These 22 T cell receptor beta chains originate from one sample sequenced in a study of spatial heterogeneity in lung cancer. As to time point: sample taken at primary tumor resection. Unsorted whole RNA from tumor, nontumor lung or frozen PBMC underwent sequencing. TCRdb independently ran MiXCR on the 5' RACE reads; one entry per CDR3 protein. Of tens of thousands of distinct CDR3 sequences in the sample, 3.5% to 5% were seen once. Here the sequenced sample was PBMCs, taken at surgery. These receptors were obtained from a male donor with early-stage non-small cell lung cancer.

This clonotype was found many times. This sequence joins TRBV7-3 and TRBJ2-1; 10 bases align to TRBD2. The CDR3 loop spans 14 amino acids. V shed 5 bases, J shed 8 bases, and the junction held 6 bases outside the gene matches. Germline CDR1 and CDR2: SGHTA and FQGTGA. In DNA, the CDR3 is TGTGCCAGCAGCCAAGCGGGAGGGAAATATGAGCAGTTCTTC. Protein sequence: CASSQAGGKYEQFF.

This clonotype was counted ten times or more. CDR3 in amino acids: CASSYRYEQYF. The DNA for the CDR3 is TGTGCCAGCTCTTACCGCTACGAGCAGTACTTC. The V call is TRBV3-1, the J call TRBJ2-7; D unclear. V dropped 8 bases and J dropped 3 bases, with 8 bases sitting between them. In germline, CDR1 is LGHDT, CDR2 YNNKEL (reference sequence). The CDR3 length is 11 residues.

This clonotype came up many times. The chain joins TRBV9 to TRBJ2-1; D remains ambiguous. Between the trimmed V and J ends, which lost 0 bases and 4 bases, there was a span of 11 bases. Germline lookup yields CDR1 SGDLS and CDR2 YYNGEE. The CDR3 extends over 15 amino acids. The CDR3 DNA is TGTGCCAGCAGCGTAGCTGGCTCCCTGTACAATGAGCAGTTCTTC. Protein product: CASSVAGSLYNEQFF.

At least ten counts were recorded for this clonotype. The chain employs TRBV7-2 and TRBJ1-2; D ambiguous. Trimming stripped 1 base from V and 5 bases from J, with 8 bases between. CDR1 SGHTA and CDR2 FQGNSA come from the germline V gene. This CDR3 is 13 amino acids long. The CDR3 here is CASSLGVRYGYTF. The CDR3 DNA reads as TGTGCCAGCAGCTTAGGGGTCCGATATGGCTACACCTTC.

Many counts were recorded for this clonotype. V and J are TRBV3-1 and TRBJ1-4, with 9 bases lining up with TRBD1. CDR1 and CDR2 (germline): LGHDT, YNNKEL (reference sequence). The CDR3 covers 16 residues. V dropped 0 bases and J dropped 8; count of bases not matched to a gene: 7. This CDR3 reads CASSQDVTGGSEKLFF. The DNA for the CDR3 is TGTGCCAGCAGCCAAGACGTTACAGGGGGCAGCGAAAAACTGTTTTTT.

V is TRBV6-6 and J is TRBJ2-7, with TRBD2 matching 8 bases. The V gene end was trimmed by 5 bases and the J gene end by 5 bases; junction bases not matched to a gene: 8. This CDR3 is built from 14 residues. The germline gives CDR1 MNHNY, CDR2 SVGAGI (reference sequence). The CDR3 region is CASSGSGSGNEQYF. CDR3 nucleotides: TGTGCCAGCAGTGGGAGCGGGAGCGGTAACGAGCAGTACTTC.

The genes are TRBV7-9 and TRBJ2-1, with D unresolved. The ends were cut back, 4 bases at V and 0 bases at J, with 10 bases in the middle. Germline loops: CDR1 SEHNR, CDR2 FQNEAQ (reference sequence). This CDR3 comprises 15 residues. CDR3 residues: CASSSITSSYNEQFF. In DNA form, the CDR3 reads TGTGCCAGCAGCTCTATAACAAGCTCCTACAATGAGCAGTTCTTC.

This clonotype came up many times. The J gene is TRBJ2-3, the V gene TRBV27; D not certain. Germline V CDR1 and CDR2: MNHEY, SMNVEV (reference sequence). V dropped 4 bases and J dropped 0 bases, with 14 bases sitting between them. The CDR3 has 16 residues. CDR3 loop: CASSSRATLSTDTQYF. The CDR3 nucleotides read TGTGCCAGCAGTTCTAGGGCGACATTAAGCACAGATACGCAGTATTTT.

This clonotype was seen ten or more times. V and J are TRBV5-8 and TRBJ2-7; D uncertain. V dropped 0 bases and J dropped 5 bases, with 6 bases sitting between them. CDR3 size: 12 residues. The germline V gene has CDR1 SGHTS and CDR2 YDEGEE. The CDR3 here is CASSLGPNEQYF. The CDR3 nucleotides are TGTGCCAGCAGCTTGGGACCCAACGAGCAGTACTTC.

There are many counts of this clonotype. The chain uses TRBV10-2 and TRBJ1-1; D is unclear. V was shortened by 2 bases and J by 2 bases, with 3 bases between the two germline ends. The CDR3 runs to 12 residues. Germline CDR1 and CDR2: WSHSY and SAAADI. The CDR3 loop reads CASSEPNTEAFF. DNA for the CDR3: TGCGCCAGCAGTGAGCCCAACACTGAAGCTTTCTTT.

This clonotype qualifies as medium-sized. The J gene is TRBJ2-7, the V gene TRBV9; D is unresolved. Trimming left V 4 bases short and J 5 bases short, with 10 bases between. Germline V gene lookup returns CDR1 SGDLS and CDR2 YYNGEE. The CDR3 extends over 12 amino acids. CDR3 amino acids: CASSPMGDEQYF. The CDR3 DNA reads as TGTGCCAGCAGCCCCATGGGTGACGAGCAGTACTTC.

This clonotype turned up a few times. The rearrangement uses TRBV20-1 and TRBJ1-2, with no clear D. CDR1 is DFQATT, CDR2 SNEGSKA, per germline (reference sequence). The germline V and J ends were trimmed by 1 base and 7 bases, with 7 bases remaining between them. The CDR3 runs to 11 residues. CDR3 residues: CSARAGSGYTF. CDR3 sequence (DNA): TGCAGTGCTAGAGCGGGGAGTGGCTACACCTTC.

The table lists this clonotype with many counts. This chain uses TRBV20-1 with TRBJ2-7; tentatively, D is TRBD1 (6 bases). The V gene lost 5 bases and the J gene lost 5 bases, with 13 bases spanning the gap. Looked up from germline, CDR1 is DFQATT and CDR2 is SNEGSKA (reference sequence). The CDR3 runs 12 residues. CDR3 residues: CSAHRELDEQYF. For the CDR3, the DNA is TGCAGTGCTCACAGGGAGTTGGACGAGCAGTACTTC.

This clonotype is classed as medium-sized. The rearrangement links TRBV5-4 to TRBJ2-5; tentative D call: TRBD2 (5 bases). Germline CDR1 and CDR2: SGHNT and YYREEE (reference sequence). Trimming removed 0 bases from V and 1 base from J, with 10 bases in between. The CDR3 is made up of 15 amino acids. CDR3 bases: TGTGCCAGCAGCTTGGAGCGGCACACCCAAGAGACCCAGTACTTC. It yields the protein CASSLERHTQETQYF.

This clonotype was recorded many times. The rearrangement uses TRBV7-3 and TRBJ1-2; D may be TRBD1 (6 bases). The CDR3 spans 15 residues. Between the trimmed V and J ends, which lost 0 bases and 6 bases, there was a span of 14 bases. The V gene's germline CDR1 is SGHTA and CDR2 FQGTGA. The CDR3 nucleotides are TGTGCCAGCAGCTTAACCGGACAGCTTCGGGATGGCTACACCTTC. Translating gives CASSLTGQLRDGYTF.

This clonotype was recorded many times. This chain uses TRBV13 with TRBJ1-1; D may be TRBD1 (6 bases). V lost 5 bases to trimming and J lost 4 bases, with 14 bases between them. This CDR3 is 14 amino acids long. From germline, CDR1 is PRHDT and CDR2 FYEKMQ (reference sequence). The CDR3 coding sequence is TGTGCCAGCAGCCCGCAGGGGCCTGTCACTGAAGCTTTCTTT. As protein: CASSPQGPVTEAFF.

This clonotype is categorized as medium-sized. The J gene is TRBJ2-6, the V gene TRBV12-3 or TRBV12-4; D uncertain. The CDR3 runs to 13 residues. Trimming shortened V by 6 bases and J by 1 base, and 4 bases separated the two germline ends. Here the CDR3 reads CASRASGANVLTF. Here the CDR3 DNA reads TGTGCCAGCAGAGCTTCTGGGGCCAACGTCCTGACTTTC.

This clonotype was counted ten times or more. The V call is TRBV5-1, the J call TRBJ2-1; D might be TRBD2 (6 bases). V was trimmed by 0 bases and J by 2 bases, leaving 18 bases between them. The germline gives CDR1 SGHRS, CDR2 YFSETQ. This CDR3 has 18 residues. The DNA for the CDR3 is TGCGCCAGCAGCTTGGCCTTTATGGGAGGCCCCACCTACAATGAGCAGTTCTTC. This translates into CASSLAFMGGPTYNEQFF.

This clonotype was picked up many times. This rearrangement joins TRBV7-9 to TRBJ2-4; 7 nucleotides align to TRBD1. Trimming took 1 base from V and 9 from J; bases not matched to a gene: 3. The CDR3 runs to 13 residues. The V gene's germline CDR1 is SEHNR and CDR2 FQNEAQ (reference sequence). This chain's CDR3 is CASSLGQGGIQYF. CDR3 in DNA: TGTGCCAGCAGCTTAGGACAGGGTGGCATTCAGTACTTC.

By frequency in the sample, this clonotype is medium-sized. V gene TRBV4-2 combines with J gene TRBJ2-1; 8 bases match TRBD2. This CDR3 spans 16 amino acids. With 0 bases clipped from V and 2 bases from J, the junction kept 3 bases outside the gene matches. CDR1 LGHNA and CDR2 YNFKEQ come from the germline V gene. The CDR3 nucleotides read TGTGCCAGCAGCCAAGATCCAGCGGGGGCCTACAATGAGCAGTTCTTC. The encoded protein is CASSQDPAGAYNEQFF.

The sample holds a few counts of this clonotype. The rearrangement uses TRBV2 and TRBJ1-1; D gene unclear. V gave up 4 bases and J gave up 1 base, with 7 bases separating them. This CDR3 is 13 amino acids long. The germline CDR1 and CDR2 sequences are SNHLY and FYNNEI. CDR3 loop: CASSVKGNTEAFF. The DNA for the CDR3 is TGTGCCAGCAGTGTTAAGGGGAACACTGAAGCTTTCTTT.

The chain uses TRBV20-1 and TRBJ2-5; D possibly uses TRBD1 or TRBD2 (5 bases each). Trimming shortened V by 6 bases and J by 0 bases, and 17 bases separated the two germline ends. From germline, CDR1 is DFQATT and CDR2 SNEGSKA (reference sequence). The CDR3 extends over 15 amino acids. The CDR3 DNA is TGCAGTGCCCCTCAGGGAAGCGGTAACCAAGAGACCCAGTACTTC. Protein sequence: CSAPQGSGNQETQYF.